The clone carrying this T cell receptor beta chain was detected a few times. CDR3 size: 17 residues. The germline gives CDR1 SNHLY, CDR2 FYNNEI. V shed 2 bases, J shed 1 base, and the junction held 6 bases outside the gene matches. These data belong to a study of blood T cell repertoires in COVID-19. Clones were read by immunoSEQ multiplex PCR, and TCRdb kept only the in-frame ones, dropping some. The table records roughly 100,000 clones, about four fifths of them present only once. The source is a woman aged 80 or older with acute or convalescent COVID-19. V usage is TRBV2 and J usage is TRBJ2-2, with 8 nucleotides matching TRBD2. What was sequenced was peripheral blood. CDR3: CASSEPVAGLNTGELFF. DNA for the CDR3: TGTGCCAGCAGTGAACCGGTAGCGGGATTGAACACCGGGGAGCTGTTTTTT.